These 22 T cell receptor beta chains were all obtained from the same sample, sequenced in a study of T cells in Graves' hyperthyroidism and ophthalmopathy (dated by TCRdb to the late 2010s). The receptor library was made with multiplex PCR. Sequencing took place on an Illumina HiSeq 2000. The TCR beta CDR3 regions were amplified from the RNA transcripts. The first round of RT-PCR for the TCR CDR3 was performed with the HTBI primer set and the Qiagen OneStep RT-PCR kit. In-frame beta chains were kept once TCRdb had trimmed the public reads at Q25 with fastp and called clones with MiXCR. Records with the same CDR3 protein are collapsed into one entry carrying the most frequent genes and DNA. In all, the sample holds about 640,000 distinct CDR3 sequences, and around 20% of those were seen once. The ten biggest clones cover 34% of the sample. Sequenced material: blood. Receptor source: a man aged 25 to 40 with Graves' ophthalmopathy.

On this clonotype itself: This could be a read error, since a much larger clone is one nucleotide away. This chain connects TRBV28 to TRBJ2-7; D gene ambiguous. Germline V gene data show CDR1 as MDHEN and CDR2 as SYDVKM. The CDR3 loop spans 11 amino acids. V lost 6 bases to trimming and J lost 3 bases, with 6 bases between them. The CDR3 loop reads CASRGNYEQYF. CDR3 in DNA: TGTGCCAGCAGGGGCAACTACGAGCAGTACTTC.

This clonotype was seen repeatedly, ten times or more. The rearrangement joins TRBV7-2 to TRBJ1-2; possible D gene TRBD1, 6 bases. CDR1 is SGHTA, CDR2 FQGNSA, per germline. Trimming removed 2 bases from V and 6 bases from J, with 16 bases in between. The CDR3 loop spans 15 amino acids. The CDR3 DNA is TGTGCCAGCAGCTTAATGCGTCGGGGGGCAGATGGCTACACCTTC. Its translation: CASSLMRRGADGYTF.

This clonotype was recorded at least ten times. The V call is TRBV30, the J call TRBJ2-7, with TRBD1 identical over 9 bases. This CDR3 is 14 amino acids long. The germline gives CDR1 GTSNPN, CDR2 SVGIG (reference sequence). Germline trimming cut 8 bases from V and 1 base from J; bases unmatched to any gene: 9. The CDR3 protein is CALMNRGLSYEQYF. CDR3 sequence (DNA): TGTGCCCTAATGAACAGGGGGCTTTCCTACGAGCAGTACTTC.

This clonotype has at least ten counts. The CDR3 loop is CASSPTSASSYEQYF. CDR3 nucleotide sequence: TGTGCCAGCTCACCAACTAGCGCCTCCTCCTACGAGCAGTACTTC. The chain uses TRBV18 and TRBJ2-7, with 7 bases lining up with TRBD2. Trimming cost V 2 bases and J 0 bases; bases outside gene matches: 4. Per germline, CDR1 KGHSH and CDR2 LQKENI. The length of the CDR3 is 15 residues. Full variable domain (outside the CDR3, taken from reference TRBV18 and TRBJ2-7): NAGVMQNPRHLVRRRGQEARLRCSPMKGHSHVYWYRQLPEEGLKFMVYLQKENIIDESGMPKERFSAEFPKEGPSILRIQQVVRGDSAAYFCASSPTSASSYEQYFGPGTRLTVT.

This sequence joins TRBV20-1 and TRBJ2-1; the D is unclear. Germline CDR1 is DFQATT and CDR2 is SNEGSKA (reference sequence). The ends were cut back, 4 bases at V and 0 bases at J, with 7 bases in the middle. The CDR3 is 13 amino acids. The chain's CDR3 is CSAKTHSYNEQFF. CDR3 coding DNA: TGCAGTGCTAAGACTCACTCCTACAATGAGCAGTTCTTC.

This clonotype was observed at least ten times. The chain uses TRBV20-1 and TRBJ2-1; no firm D call. The CDR3 covers 13 residues. Germline lookup yields CDR1 DFQATT and CDR2 SNEGSKA (reference sequence). Between the trimmed V and J ends, which lost 2 bases and 2 bases, there was a span of 7 bases. The CDR3 reads CSARSTTYNEQFF. CDR3 nucleotide sequence: TGCAGTGCTAGAAGCACGACCTACAATGAGCAGTTCTTC.

This clonotype was observed a handful of times. V is TRBV6-2 or TRBV6-3 and J is TRBJ2-1; 8 bases fit TRBD1. V lost 7 bases, J lost 2 bases, and 7 bases stayed unmatched. The CDR3 extends over 15 amino acids. Germline CDR1 reads MNHEY; CDR2 reads SVGEGT. The DNA for the CDR3 is TGTGCCAGCACCCAGGGACAGGACACCTACAATGAGCAGTTCTTC. This encodes CASTQGQDTYNEQFF.

The V call is TRBV27, the J call TRBJ1-3; no firm D call. Trimming left V 7 bases short and J 5 bases short, with 9 bases between. Germline CDR1 is MNHEY and CDR2 is SMNVEV (reference sequence). The CDR3 has 12 residues. The CDR3 is CASKDRRNTIYF. Written as DNA, the CDR3 is TGTGCCAGCAAGGATCGTCGAAACACCATATATTTT.

Notes on this clonotype: One end of the junction fails to match germline, which may point to a read error. The chain couples TRBV6-2 or TRBV6-3 to TRBJ2-3; TRBD2 agrees at 15 bases. This CDR3 comprises 17 residues. Germline loops: CDR1 MNHEY, CDR2 SVGEGT. CDR3 protein: CAGSLRTSGRAGDTQYF. In DNA, the CDR3 is TGTGCCGGCAGTTTGCGGACTAGCGGGAGGGCGGGAGATACGCAGTATTTT.

V and J are TRBV13 and TRBJ2-3, with D possibly TRBD1 on 6 matching bases. Deletions cut 4 bases from V and 3 bases from J, with 20 bases between. The CDR3 spans 17 residues. Germline lookup yields CDR1 PRHDT and CDR2 FYEKMQ (reference sequence). CDR3 amino acids: CASSSTWDIGETDTQYF. In DNA form, the CDR3 reads TGTGCCAGCAGCTCCACCTGGGACATAGGGGAAACAGATACGCAGTATTTT.

The gene calls are TRBV20-1 and TRBJ2-7; a possible D gene is TRBD1 (5 bases). Looked up from germline, CDR1 is DFQATT and CDR2 is SNEGSKA (reference sequence). This CDR3 has 13 residues. Trimming left V 1 base short and J 5 bases short, with 12 bases between. The CDR3 loop is CSARGARVDEQYF. CDR3 nucleotides: TGCAGTGCTAGAGGGGCCAGGGTAGACGAGCAGTACTTC.

Here the CDR3 DNA reads TGTGCCAGCAGCCTGCGGGGGAAAAATGGGAACACTGAAGCTTTCTTT. Translated, it gives CASSLRGKNGNTEAFF. The chain joins TRBV6-1 to TRBJ1-1; TRBD1 might be the D (5 bases). The CDR3 is 16 residues long. V was trimmed by 6 bases and J by 1 base, leaving 18 bases between them. CDR1 is MNHNS and CDR2 is SASEGT in the germline V gene.

This clonotype showed up just a few times. The chain recombines TRBV24-1 with TRBJ2-1, with D maybe TRBD2 (5 bases). Germline V CDR1 and CDR2: KGHDR, SFDVKD. Trimming pared 0 bases from V and 7 bases from J, leaving 15 bases between. This CDR3 is 16 amino acids long. DNA for the CDR3: TGTGCCACCAGTGATTTGCGAGGCACTAGTTTTAATGAGCAGTTCTTC. Translating it yields CATSDLRGTSFNEQFF.

The chain carries TRBV9 and TRBJ2-1; TRBD1 matches at 8 bases. V gave up 7 bases and J gave up 6 bases; unmatched junction bases: 6. Germline loops: CDR1 SGDLS, CDR2 YYNGEE. The CDR3 spans 13 residues. The CDR3 protein is CASATGGFNEQFF. The DNA for the CDR3 is TGTGCCAGCGCCACAGGGGGGTTCAATGAGCAGTTCTTC.

V usage is TRBV20-1 and J usage is TRBJ2-2; TRBD2 aligns across 13 bases. V shed 6 bases, J shed 5 bases, and the junction held 9 bases outside the gene matches. Looked up from germline, CDR1 is DFQATT and CDR2 is SNEGSKA (reference sequence). The CDR3 is 16 residues long. CDR3 residues: CSAPTSGRAKTGELFF. For the CDR3, the DNA is TGCAGTGCCCCTACTAGCGGGAGGGCCAAGACCGGGGAGCTGTTTTTT.

V gene TRBV20-1 combines with J gene TRBJ2-3; 9 bases line up with TRBD2. V lost 6 bases to trimming and J lost 6 bases; unmatched junction nucleotides: 7. The germline V gene has CDR1 DFQATT and CDR2 SNEGSKA (reference sequence). This CDR3 comprises 13 residues. The CDR3 DNA reads TGCAGTGCCCGGGTGGCGGGAGGGGATACGCAGTATTTT. Encoded protein: CSARVAGGDTQYF.

This clonotype occurred a few times. The CDR3 DNA sequence: TGCAGTGCTAGAGATCGACGACTAGCGGGAACCTACGAGCAGTACTTC. Its translation: CSARDRRLAGTYEQYF. The V and J genes are TRBV20-1 and TRBJ2-7, with 11 bases that match TRBD2. V was pared by 0 bases and J by 2 bases, with 6 bases of the junction left unmatched. Germline CDR1 is DFQATT and CDR2 is SNEGSKA (reference sequence). The CDR3 loop spans 16 amino acids.

This clonotype was detected only a few times. The chain is built from TRBV15 and TRBJ1-2; D perhaps matches TRBD1 (5 bases). The length of the CDR3 is 13 residues. In germline, CDR1 is LNHNV, CDR2 YYDKDF (reference sequence). V lost 0 bases, J lost 8 bases, and 10 bases lay in between. This chain's CDR3 is CATSRDRASGYTF. CDR3 nucleotides: TGTGCCACCAGCAGAGACAGGGCGAGCGGCTACACCTTC.

This clonotype was observed a handful of times. The rearrangement links TRBV18 to TRBJ1-1; TRBD1 might be the D (5 bases). This CDR3 is built from 15 residues. V was cut by 1 base and J by 3 bases, with 12 bases left in between. CDR1 and CDR2 (germline): KGHSH, LQKENI. In nucleotides, the CDR3 is TGTGCCAGCTCACCACAGGAGGGGTTGTACACTGAAGCTTTCTTT. Translating it yields CASSPQEGLYTEAFF.

This clonotype has just a few counts. The rearrangement links TRBV30 to TRBJ2-4; the match to TRBD1 covers 9 bases. The CDR3 is 14 amino acids. V dropped 6 bases and J dropped 1; count of bases not matched to a gene: 4. Germline CDR1 GTSNPN, CDR2 SVGIG (reference sequence). In DNA, the CDR3 is TGTGCCTGCGGACAGGGGATGGCCAAAAACATTCAGTACTTC. Translated, it gives CACGQGMAKNIQYF.

This clonotype was observed at least ten times. The chain links TRBV28 to TRBJ1-1, with D tentatively TRBD1 (6 bases). The length of the CDR3 is 13 residues. Germline lookup yields CDR1 MDHEN and CDR2 SYDVKM. V dropped 2 bases and J dropped 7 bases, with 11 bases sitting between them. The DNA for the CDR3 is TGTGCCAGCAGTTTACAGGGGCGTAGTGAAGCTTTCTTT. Its translation is CASSLQGRSEAFF.

Remarks on this clonotype: It may be a read error: a sequence one base away is much more abundant. Since no conserved phenylalanine or tryptophan closes the CDR3, a read error is the likely cause. The rearrangement uses TRBV11-2 and TRBJ2-7; TRBD2 might be the D (6 bases). Trimming removed 1 base from V and 2 bases from J, with 15 bases in between. The germline V gene encodes CDR1 SGHAT and CDR2 FQNNGV. This CDR3 region has 16 residues. The CDR3 here is CASSLVVRGTPYEQYL. CDR3 sequence (DNA): TGTGCCAGCAGCTTAGTAGTCCGGGGGACGCCCTACGAGCAGTACCTC.